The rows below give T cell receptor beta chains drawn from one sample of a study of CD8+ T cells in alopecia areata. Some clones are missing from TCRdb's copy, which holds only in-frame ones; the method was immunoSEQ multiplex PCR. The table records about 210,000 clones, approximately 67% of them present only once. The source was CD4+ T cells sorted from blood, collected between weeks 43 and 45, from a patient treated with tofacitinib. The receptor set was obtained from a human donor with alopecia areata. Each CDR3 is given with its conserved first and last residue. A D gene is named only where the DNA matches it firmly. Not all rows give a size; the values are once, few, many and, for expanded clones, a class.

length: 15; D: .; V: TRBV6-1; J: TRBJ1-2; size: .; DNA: TGTGCCAGCAGTGATAACAGGGCTTCGCCTTATGGCTACACCTTC; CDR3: CASSDNRASPYGYTF
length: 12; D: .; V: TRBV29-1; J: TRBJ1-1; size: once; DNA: TGCAGCGTTGAGATGGAAGCTGTTGAAGCTTTCTTT; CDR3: CSVEMEAVEAFF
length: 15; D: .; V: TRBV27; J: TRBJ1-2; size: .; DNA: TGTGCCAGCAGCCAACTCGGACAGCTTAAGTATGGCTACACCTTC; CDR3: CASSQLGQLKYGYTF
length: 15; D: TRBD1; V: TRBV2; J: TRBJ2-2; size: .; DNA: TGTGCCAGCAGCACACAGGGGAAGAACACCGGGGAGCTGTTTTTT; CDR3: CASSTQGKNTGELFF
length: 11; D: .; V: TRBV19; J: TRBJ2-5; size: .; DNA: TGTGCCAGTAGTTACCAAGAGACCCAGTACTTC; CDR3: CASSYQETQYF
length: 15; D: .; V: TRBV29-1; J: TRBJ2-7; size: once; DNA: TGCAGCGCTATACGTGGGGGCGAAGGGGGTTACGAGCAGTACTTC; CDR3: CSAIRGGEGGYEQYF
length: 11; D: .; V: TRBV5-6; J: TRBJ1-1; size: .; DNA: TGTGCCAGCAGCAAGAACACTGAAGCTTTCTTT; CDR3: CASSKNTEAFF
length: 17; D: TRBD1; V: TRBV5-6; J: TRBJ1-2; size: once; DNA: TGTGCCAGCAGCCTGGACAGGGAGATTGGGACAAACTATGGCTACACCTTC; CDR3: CASSLDREIGTNYGYTF
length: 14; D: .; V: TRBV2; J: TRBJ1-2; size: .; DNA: TGTGCCAGCAGTGAAGCGCGGAGTTTCTATGGCTACACCTTC; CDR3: CASSEARSFYGYTF
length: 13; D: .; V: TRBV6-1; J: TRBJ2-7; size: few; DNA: TGTGCCAGCAGTCTCCCCGGGGGCTACGAGCAGTACTTC; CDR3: CASSLPGGYEQYF
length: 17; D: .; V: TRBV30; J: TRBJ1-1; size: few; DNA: TGTGCCTGGAGTAGTTGGGGAGGAGGGGCGGAATACACTGAAGCTTTCTTT; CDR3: CAWSSWGGGAEYTEAFF
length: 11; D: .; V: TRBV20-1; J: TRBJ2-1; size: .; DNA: TGCAGTGCTATCACAGGAAACCAGCAGTTCTTC; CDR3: CSAITGNQQFF
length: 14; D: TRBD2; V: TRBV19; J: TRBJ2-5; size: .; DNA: TGTGCCAGTAGTATAAGGTGGGGAGGGGAGACCCAGTACTTC; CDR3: CASSIRWGGETQYF
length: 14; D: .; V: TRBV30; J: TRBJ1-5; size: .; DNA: TGTGCCTGGAGTGTACTGGGGGGACATCAGCCCCAGCATTTT; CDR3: CAWSVLGGHQPQHF
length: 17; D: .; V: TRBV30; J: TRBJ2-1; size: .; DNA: TGTGCCTGGAGTGTCGCGCCCTCTGGACACTCCTACAATGAGCAGTTCTTC; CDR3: CAWSVAPSGHSYNEQFF
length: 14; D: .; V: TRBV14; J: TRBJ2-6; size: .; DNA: TGTGCCAGCAGCCAGCTGCCTGGGGCCAACGTCCTGACTTTC; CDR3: CASSQLPGANVLTF
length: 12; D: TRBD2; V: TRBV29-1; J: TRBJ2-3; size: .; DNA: TGCAGCGTAGCGGGGGGAACAGATACGCAGTATTTT; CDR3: CSVAGGTDTQYF
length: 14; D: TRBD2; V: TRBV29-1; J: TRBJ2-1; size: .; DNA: TGCAGCGTGTGGACTAGCGGATCCTACAATGAGCAGTTCTTC; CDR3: CSVWTSGSYNEQFF
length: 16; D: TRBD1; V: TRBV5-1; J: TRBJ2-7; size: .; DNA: TGCGCCAGCAGCCCAACCACAGGGGGCCCGTACTACGAGCAGTACTTC; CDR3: CASSPTTGGPYYEQYF
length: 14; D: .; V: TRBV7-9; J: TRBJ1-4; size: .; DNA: TGTGCCAGCAGCTCGGTGGGGTTGGGTGAAAAACTGTTTTTT; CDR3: CASSSVGLGEKLFF
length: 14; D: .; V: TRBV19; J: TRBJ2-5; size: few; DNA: TGTGCCAGTACGGACGGACAGCCCGGGGAGACCCAGTACTTC; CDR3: CASTDGQPGETQYF
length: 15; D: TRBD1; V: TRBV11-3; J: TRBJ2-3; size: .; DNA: TGTGCCAGCAGCTTAGGACAGGGCCTCACGGATACGCAGTATTTT; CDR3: CASSLGQGLTDTQYF